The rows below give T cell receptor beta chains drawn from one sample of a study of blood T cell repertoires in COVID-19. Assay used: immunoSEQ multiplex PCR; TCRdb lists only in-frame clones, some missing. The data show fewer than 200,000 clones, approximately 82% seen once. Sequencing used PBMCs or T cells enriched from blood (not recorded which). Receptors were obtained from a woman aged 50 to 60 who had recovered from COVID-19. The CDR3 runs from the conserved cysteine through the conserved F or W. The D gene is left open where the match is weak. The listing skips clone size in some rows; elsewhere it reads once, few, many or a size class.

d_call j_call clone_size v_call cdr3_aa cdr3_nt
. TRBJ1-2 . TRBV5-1 CASSLPYFSTYTF TGCGCCAGCAGCTTGCCCTATTTTTCGACTTACACCTTC
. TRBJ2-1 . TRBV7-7 CASSLVTANEQFF TGTGCCAGCAGCTTGGTGACAGCCAATGAGCAGTTCTTC
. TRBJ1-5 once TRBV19 CASSSARQTNQPQHF TGTGCCAGTAGTAGCGCTCGGCAGACTAATCAGCCCCAGCATTTT
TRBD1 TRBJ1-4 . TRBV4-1 CASSRKEGANEKLFF TGCGCCAGCAGCCGGAAAGAGGGGGCAAACGAAAAACTGTTTTTT
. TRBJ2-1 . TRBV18 CASSPPPQKEQFF TGTGCCAGCTCACCACCCCCCCAGAAGGAGCAGTTCTTC
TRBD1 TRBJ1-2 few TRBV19 CASSPGTGRTYGYTF TGTGCCAGTAGCCCTGGGACAGGGCGAACCTATGGCTACACCTTC
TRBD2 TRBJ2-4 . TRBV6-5 CASVFAGGGKNIQYF TGTGCCAGCGTTTTTGCGGGAGGAGGCAAAAACATTCAGTACTTC
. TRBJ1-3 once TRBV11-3 CASSSRGVDGNTIYF TGTGCCAGCAGCTCCCGGGGAGTTGACGGAAACACCATATATTTT
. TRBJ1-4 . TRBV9 CASSAGHSTNEKLFF TGTGCCAGCAGCGCCGGACACTCAACTAATGAAAAACTGTTTTTT
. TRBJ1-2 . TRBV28 CASGIIGTSYVDTF TGTGCCAGCGGAATTATCGGGACAAGCTATGTTGACACCTTC
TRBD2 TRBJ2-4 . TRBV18 CASSPQGASGSDAKNIQYF TGTGCCAGCTCACCACAGGGCGCTAGCGGGAGTGATGCCAAAAACATTCAGTACTTC
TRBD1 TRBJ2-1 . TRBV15 CATSRVGNRGRNEQFF TGTGCCACCAGCAGAGTTGGGAACAGGGGGCGTAATGAGCAGTTCTTC
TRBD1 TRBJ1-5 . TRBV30 CAWRESGGVSQPQHF TGTGCCTGGAGAGAATCAGGGGGCGTCAGTCAGCCCCAGCATTTT
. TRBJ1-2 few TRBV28 CASSLPTQGNYGYTF TGTGCCAGCAGTTTACCCACTCAGGGGAACTATGGCTACACCTTC
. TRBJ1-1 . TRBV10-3 CAISDASHTEAFF TGTGCCATCAGTGATGCGTCCCACACTGAAGCTTTCTTT
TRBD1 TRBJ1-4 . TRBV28 CASRPGQGIGEKLFF TGTGCCAGCAGGCCGGGACAGGGAATAGGGGAAAAACTGTTTTTT
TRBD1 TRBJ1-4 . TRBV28 CASSSQTGTGDEKLFF TGTGCCAGCAGTTCCCAGACCGGGACAGGTGATGAAAAACTGTTTTTT
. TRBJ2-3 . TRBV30 CASSPGKIPDTQYF TGTGCCTCCTCCCCCGGGAAAATCCCAGATACGCAGTATTTT
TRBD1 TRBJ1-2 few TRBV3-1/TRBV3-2 CASSQAGQGYGYTF TGTGCCAGCAGCCAAGCGGGACAGGGCTATGGCTACACCTTC
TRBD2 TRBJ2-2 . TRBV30 CARGPLAAGELFF TGTGCCCGTGGTCCCCTAGCGGCCGGGGAGCTGTTTTTT
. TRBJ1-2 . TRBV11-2 CASSLNRAYGYTF TGTGCCAGCAGCCTCAACAGGGCCTATGGCTACACCTTC
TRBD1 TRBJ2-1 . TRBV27 CASRRTGSSYNEQFF TGTGCCAGCAGAAGGACAGGGAGCTCCTACAATGAGCAGTTCTTC
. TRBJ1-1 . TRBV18 CASSPSERQSSEAFF TGTGCCAGCTCACCATCTGAGCGGCAGAGTTCCGAAGCTTTCTTT
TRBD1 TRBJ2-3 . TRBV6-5 CASSYFSTGRDTQYF TGTGCCAGCAGTTACTTTTCGACAGGGCGAGATACGCAGTATTTT
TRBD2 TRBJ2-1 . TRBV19 CASSIRKTSGKNSYNEQFF TGTGCCAGTAGTATACGAAAGACTAGCGGAAAAAACTCCTACAATGAGCAGTTCTTC
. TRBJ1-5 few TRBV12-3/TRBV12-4 CASRPLGGQPQHF TGTGCCAGCAGACCTCTAGGTGGTCAGCCCCAGCATTTT
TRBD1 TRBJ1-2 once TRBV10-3 CAIRTPPTGDHGYGYTF TGTGCCATCAGGACCCCCCCCACAGGGGATCACGGCTATGGCTACACCTTC
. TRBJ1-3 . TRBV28 CASSLPGGPGNTIYF TGTGCCAGCAGTCTTCCGGGAGGCCCTGGAAACACCATATATTTT
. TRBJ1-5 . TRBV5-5 CASSEPGNQPQHF TGTGCCAGCAGCGAACCCGGGAATCAGCCCCAGCATTTT
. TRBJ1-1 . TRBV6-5 CASSYSAGGTNTEAFF TGTGCCAGCAGTTACTCGGCGGGTGGTACGAACACTGAAGCTTTCTTT
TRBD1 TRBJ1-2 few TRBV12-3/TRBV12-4 CASRWGQDGGYTF TGTGCCAGCAGGTGGGGACAGGACGGTGGCTACACCTTC
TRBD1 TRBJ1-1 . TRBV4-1 CASGDSSMNTEAFF TGCGCCAGCGGGGACAGCAGCATGAACACTGAAGCTTTCTTT
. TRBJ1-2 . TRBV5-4 CASSLVGQLYGYTF TGTGCCAGCAGCTTGGTTGGACAGCTCTATGGCTACACCTTC
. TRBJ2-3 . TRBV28 CASSYLADTQYF TGTGCCAGCAGTTATTTAGCAGATACGCAGTATTTT
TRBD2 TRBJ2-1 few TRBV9 CASSVVTGGYEQFF TGTGCCAGCAGCGTAGTAACGGGGGGATATGAGCAGTTCTTC
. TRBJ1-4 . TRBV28 CASSSGGAVGEKLFF TGTGCCAGCAGTTCCGGGGGGGCGGTGGGTGAAAAACTGTTTTTT
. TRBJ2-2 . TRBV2 CASIGGTDTGELFF TGTGCCAGCATAGGAGGGACAGACACCGGGGAGCTGTTTTTT
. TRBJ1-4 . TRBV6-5 CASSLTVKGEILFF TGTGCCAGCAGTTTAACAGTGAAGGGAGAAATACTGTTTTTT
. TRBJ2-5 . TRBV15 CATSSLGRETQYF TGTGCCACCAGCAGCCTGGGGCGGGAGACCCAGTACTTC
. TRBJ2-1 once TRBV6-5 CASRVQGSYNEQFF TGTGCCAGCAGGGTACAGGGTTCCTACAATGAGCAGTTCTTC
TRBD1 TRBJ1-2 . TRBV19 CATHPPGTGNYGYTF TGTGCCACCCACCCCCCGGGGACAGGGAACTATGGCTACACCTTC
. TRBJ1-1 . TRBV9 CASSTGMNTEAFF TGTGCCAGCAGCACAGGGATGAACACTGAAGCTTTCTTT
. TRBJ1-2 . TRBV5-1 CASSWAEYGYTF TGCGCCAGCAGCTGGGCCGAATATGGCTACACCTTC
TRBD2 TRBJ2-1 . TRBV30 CAWSGPRAGGHNEQFF TGTGCCTGGAGTGGCCCAAGGGCGGGAGGACACAATGAGCAGTTCTTC
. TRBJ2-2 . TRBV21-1 CASSTGLTGELFF TGTGCCAGCAGCACCGGACTAACCGGGGAGCTGTTTTTT
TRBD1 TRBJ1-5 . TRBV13 CASSYGTGNQPQHF TGTGCCAGCAGCTACGGGACAGGGAACCAGCCCCAGCATTTT
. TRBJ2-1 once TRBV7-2 CASSQRTGTAYNEQFF TGTGCCAGCAGCCAGAGAACCGGGACTGCCTACAATGAGCAGTTCTTC
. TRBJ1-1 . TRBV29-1 CSALPQSTGTEAFF TGCAGCGCCCTCCCCCAGTCCACGGGGACTGAAGCTTTCTTT
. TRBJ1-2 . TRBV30 CAWRREGGGYTF TGTGCCTGGAGGCGGGAGGGTGGTGGCTACACCTTC
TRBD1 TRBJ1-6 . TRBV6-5 CASSYSRQGGSPLHF TGTGCCAGCAGTTACTCCCGACAGGGGGGTTCACCCCTCCACTTT
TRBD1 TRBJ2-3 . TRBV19 CASRDRGLPDTQYF TGTGCCAGTAGGGACAGGGGGCTGCCAGATACGCAGTATTTT